Below, 32 T cell receptor beta chains from the same sample are listed, as sequenced in a study of regulatory T cells in long-lasting Graves disease. Time point defined: persistent/refractory GD, antithyroid drugs over 5 years with positive TRAb. The TCR library was prepared using RNA isolated from PBMCs. The TCR beta library used iRepertoire HTBI primers with Arm-PCR amplification of CDR3. Each CDR3 protein gets one entry after TCRdb re-called the multiplex PCR reads with MiXCR. This repertoire shows about 450,000 distinct CDR3 sequences, less than 25% found once; its top ten account for roughly 28%. The starting material was peripheral blood mononuclear cells (PBMCs), obtained when the disease was refractory, from a patient treated with antithyroid drugs. The receptor set was obtained from a female donor with Graves disease.

The chain is built from TRBV6-1 and TRBJ1-5, with a tentative D call TRBD1 (5 bases). CDR3 length: 11 amino acids. V dropped 6 bases and J dropped 12 bases, with 12 bases sitting between them. Germline CDR1 is MNHNS and CDR2 is SASEGT. This chain's CDR3 is CASSEGRGQHF. Written as DNA, the CDR3 is TGTGCCAGCAGCGAGGGACGGGGCCAGCATTTT.

This clonotype was recorded at least ten times. The V gene is TRBV6-5, the J gene TRBJ2-5; 12 bases line up with TRBD1. CDR1 is MNHEY, CDR2 SVGAGI, per germline. CDR3 size: 15 residues. V dropped 4 bases and J dropped 6; count of bases not matched to a gene: 6. CDR3 residues: CASSSLGQGAKTQYF. In DNA form, the CDR3 reads TGTGCCAGCAGTTCCCTGGGACAGGGGGCGAAGACCCAGTACTTC.

This clonotype was seen at least ten times. The J gene is TRBJ1-1, the V gene TRBV30; D remains unclear. Between the trimmed V and J ends, which lost 3 bases and 3 bases, there was a span of 8 bases. In germline, CDR1 is GTSNPN, CDR2 SVGIG (reference sequence). The CDR3 has 12 amino acids. CDR3 coding DNA: TGTGCCTGGAGCCCGCGTGACACTGAAGCTTTCTTT. It codes for CAWSPRDTEAFF.

As concerns this clonotype: A much larger clonotype is one base distant, so this may be a read error. The chain combines TRBV6-1 with TRBJ1-2, with TRBD1 identical over 9 bases. The CDR3 consists of 14 residues. The ends lost 7 bases at V and 4 bases at J; junction bases unmatched: 7. The V gene's germline CDR1 is MNHNS and CDR2 SASEGT. CDR3 nucleotides: TGTGCCAGCACCTCGCGGGGACAGGGCTATGGCTACACCTTC. This gives the protein CASTSRGQGYGYTF.

This rearrangement joins TRBV20-1 to TRBJ1-5; D may be TRBD1 (6 bases). From germline, CDR1 is DFQATT and CDR2 SNEGSKA (reference sequence). The CDR3 has 14 amino acids. V was cut by 1 base and J by 6 bases, with 13 bases left in between. In DNA, the CDR3 is TGCAGTGCTAGAGGCAGGGACACGTGTCAGCCCCAGCATTTT. This gives the protein CSARGRDTCQPQHF.

This rearrangement joins TRBV29-1 to TRBJ1-1; 7 bases match TRBD1. CDR3 length: 12 amino acids. V lost 7 bases to trimming and J lost 3 bases; unmatched junction nucleotides: 5. The germline CDR1 and CDR2 sequences are SQVTM and ANQGSEA. CDR3 sequence reads: CSAMDRHTEAFF. DNA of the CDR3: TGCAGCGCCATGGACAGGCACACTGAAGCTTTCTTT.

The chain has TRBV5-1 and TRBJ2-5; TRBD1 aligns across 8 bases. J was trimmed by 1 base and V by 4 bases; bases with no gene match: 6. This CDR3 comprises 15 residues. Germline values: CDR1 SGHRS, CDR2 YFSETQ. Here the CDR3 DNA reads TGCGCCAGCAGCGCCGTGGGACAGGTCCAAGAGACCCAGTACTTC. The encoded protein is CASSAVGQVQETQYF.

This clonotype has just a few counts. The chain combines TRBV28 with TRBJ2-3; tentatively, D is TRBD2 (6 bases). Germline V lookup: CDR1 MDHEN, CDR2 SYDVKM. Trimming removed 4 bases from V and 4 bases from J, with 18 bases in between. This CDR3 comprises 16 residues. CDR3 bases: TGTGCCAGCAGTTCCCGTATCCGAAGCGGGCCAGATACGCAGTATTTT. This sequence encodes CASSSRIRSGPDTQYF.

With regard to this clonotype: The germline gene is not matched at one end of the junction; a read error may be the cause. The genes are TRBV7-9 and TRBJ2-7; 14 bases are shared with TRBD2. The CDR3 consists of 17 residues. Germline CDR1 SEHNR, CDR2 FQNEAQ (reference sequence). Here the CDR3 reads CVSSLWLGTSGRNEQYF. DNA for the CDR3: TGTGTCAGCAGCTTATGGCTCGGGACTAGCGGGAGAAACGAGCAGTACTTC.

This chain links TRBV12-3 or TRBV12-4 with TRBJ2-1; D is ambiguous. V lost 3 bases and J lost 3, with 9 bases in between. This CDR3 comprises 14 residues. DNA for the CDR3: TGTGCCAGCAGTTTGGTGCTCCTCTACAATGAGCAGTTCTTC. Residues: CASSLVLLYNEQFF.

The chain couples TRBV30 to TRBJ1-1; perhaps TRBD1 as D (5 bases). Trimming removed 2 bases at V and 4 bases at J, with 11 bases between. The CDR3 consists of 13 residues. Looked up from germline, CDR1 is GTSNPN and CDR2 is SVGIG (reference sequence). The CDR3 nucleotides read TGTGCCTGGAGTCCTCTCGGGGGCACTGAAGCTTTCTTT. Amino acid sequence: CAWSPLGGTEAFF.

This clonotype was seen at least ten times. This chain connects TRBV7-8 to TRBJ1-1, with D uncertain. The CDR3 sequence is 14 residues long. V lost 5 bases and J 6 bases, leaving 16 bases between the germline ends. In germline, CDR1 is SGHVS, CDR2 FQNEAQ. Written as DNA, the CDR3 is TGTGCCAGCAGCCTAAAGGGCACTTCAGCTGAAGCTTTCTTT. This codes for CASSLKGTSAEAFF.

The rearrangement links TRBV3-1 to TRBJ2-4, with D perhaps matching TRBD2 (6 bases). CDR3 length: 17 residues. Per the germline V gene, CDR1 is LGHDT and CDR2 is YNNKEL (reference sequence). V shed 1 base and J shed 3 bases, with 16 bases lying between them. CDR3 DNA sequence: TGTGCCAGCAGCCAAGGGCGCGGAGGGCCGGACAAAAACATTCAGTACTTC. Translating gives CASSQGRGGPDKNIQYF.

V is TRBV5-1 and J is TRBJ2-2, with TRBD1 as a possible D gene (6 bases). The germline V gene has CDR1 SGHRS and CDR2 YFSETQ. The CDR3 is 14 residues long. Trimming took 3 bases from V and 4 from J, leaving 10 bases between them. CDR3 sequence (DNA): TGCGCCAGCAGCTCACGAGGGGGCACCGGGGAGCTGTTTTTT. Encoded protein: CASSSRGGTGELFF. Drawing the rest from reference TRBV5-1 and TRBJ2-2, the complete variable domain is KAGVTQTPRYLIKTRGQQVTLSCSPISGHRSVSWYQQTPGQGLQFLFEYFSETQRNKGNFPGRFSGRQFSNSRSEMNVSTLELGDSALYLCASSSRGGTGELFFGEGSRLTVL.

The V and J genes are TRBV20-1 and TRBJ1-5; the D gene is possibly TRBD1 (5 bases). V dropped 3 bases and J dropped 0 bases, with 12 bases sitting between them. Looked up from germline, CDR1 is DFQATT and CDR2 is SNEGSKA (reference sequence). This CDR3 has 15 amino acids. The CDR3 sequence is CSASGEGLSNQPQHF. In nucleotides, the CDR3 is TGCAGTGCTAGCGGCGAGGGACTTAGCAATCAGCCCCAGCATTTT.

The table lists this clonotype with a few counts. The rearrangement joins TRBV6-1 to TRBJ1-1; TRBD1 might be the D (5 bases). This CDR3 has 14 residues. Germline CDR1 is MNHNS and CDR2 is SASEGT. V dropped 0 bases and J dropped 5 bases, with 10 bases sitting between them. Here the CDR3 reads CASSEATGGTEAFF. The CDR3 nucleotides are TGTGCCAGCAGTGAAGCTACAGGAGGGACTGAAGCTTTCTTT.

The chain couples TRBV6-2 or TRBV6-3 to TRBJ2-5; 7 bases fit TRBD2. This CDR3 is built from 17 residues. Trimming removed 1 base from V and 0 bases from J; junction bases left unmatched: 8. CDR1 MNHEY and CDR2 SVGEGT come from the germline V gene. This chain's CDR3 is CASSYFRASGYQETQYF. CDR3 coding DNA: TGTGCCAGCAGTTACTTTAGGGCTAGCGGATACCAAGAGACCCAGTACTTC.

The chain links TRBV9 to TRBJ2-7; 7 nucleotides line up with TRBD1. With V trimmed by 3 bases and J by 4 bases, 7 bases remained unmatched. CDR1 SGDLS and CDR2 YYNGEE come from the germline V gene. This CDR3 contains 14 residues. The CDR3 DNA is TGTGCCAGCAGCGGAAGACAGGGTCAGTACGAGCAGTACTTC. Its protein product is CASSGRQGQYEQYF.

This clonotype came up a few times. The V gene is TRBV28, the J gene TRBJ1-5, with D possibly TRBD1 on 5 matching bases. Germline values: CDR1 MDHEN, CDR2 SYDVKM. V was cut by 7 bases and J by 7 bases, with 17 bases left in between. CDR3 length equals 14 residues. CDR3 DNA: TGTGCCAGCAATCTCGGGGGGGGTTACCAGCCCCAGCATTTT. This sequence encodes CASNLGGGYQPQHF.

The chain has TRBV7-2 and TRBJ1-6; tentatively, D is TRBD1 (5 bases). The CDR3 is 16 amino acids. The ends were cut back, 6 bases at V and 8 bases at J, with 20 bases in the middle. Germline values: CDR1 SGHTA, CDR2 FQGNSA. The CDR3: CASRSGVSAWDSPLHF. DNA of the CDR3: TGTGCCAGCAGGTCGGGGGTTTCGGCCTGGGATTCACCCCTCCACTTT. The entire variable domain, with the rest obtained from reference TRBV7-2 and TRBJ1-6, is as follows: GAGVSQSPSNKVTEKGKDVELRCDPISGHTALYWYRQSLGQGLEFLIYFQGNSAPDKSGLPSDRFSAERTGGSVSTLTIQRTQQEDSAVYLCASRSGVSAWDSPLHFGNGTRLTVT.

This chain joins TRBV10-3 and TRBJ2-3; tentative D call: TRBD2 (7 bases). This CDR3 region has 15 residues. Trimming pared 2 bases from V and 2 bases from J, leaving 11 bases between. In germline, CDR1 is ENHRY, CDR2 SYGVKD. The CDR3 here is CAISEARGATDTQYF. In nucleotides, the CDR3 is TGTGCCATCAGTGAGGCTCGGGGGGCCACAGATACGCAGTATTTT.

V usage is TRBV19 and J usage is TRBJ2-2; 9 bases line up with TRBD1. The CDR3 consists of 15 residues. Germline V lookup: CDR1 LNHDA, CDR2 SQIVND (reference sequence). Germline trimming cut 5 bases from V and 6 bases from J; bases unmatched to any gene: 7. The CDR3 spells CASSDLGQGPGELFF. In DNA form, the CDR3 reads TGTGCCAGTAGTGACCTCGGACAGGGGCCCGGGGAGCTGTTTTTT.

J is TRBJ1-2 and V is TRBV20-1; 10 bases map to TRBD1. This CDR3 spans 14 amino acids. The V and J ends lost 1 base and 2 bases, in that order; junction bases with no gene match: 1. CDR1 and CDR2 from the germline V gene are DFQATT and SNEGSKA (reference sequence). The CDR3 coding sequence is TGCAGTGCTAGAGGGGACAGGGGAAACTATGGCTACACCTTC. Amino acid sequence: CSARGDRGNYGYTF.

This clonotype came up a few times. The rearrangement uses TRBV7-2 and TRBJ2-7, with D unresolved. Germline lookup yields CDR1 SGHTA and CDR2 FQGNSA. The V gene lost 5 bases and the J gene lost 2 bases, with 10 bases spanning the gap. The CDR3 is made up of 13 amino acids. CDR3 sequence (DNA): TGTGCCAGCAGCAATCTGAGGACCTACGAGCAGTACTTC. Protein: CASSNLRTYEQYF.

This clonotype turned up a few times. The chain uses TRBV5-1 and TRBJ2-7; no definite D call. V lost 5 bases to trimming and J lost 6 bases, with 18 bases between them. This CDR3 contains 14 residues. Germline CDR1 SGHRS, CDR2 YFSETQ. The CDR3 loop reads CASSKGPTQFEQYF. The DNA for the CDR3 is TGCGCCAGCAGTAAAGGTCCTACCCAATTCGAGCAGTACTTC. Together with reference TRBV5-1 and TRBJ2-7, the CDR3 gives the full variable domain: KAGVTQTPRYLIKTRGQQVTLSCSPISGHRSVSWYQQTPGQGLQFLFEYFSETQRNKGNFPGRFSGRQFSNSRSEMNVSTLELGDSALYLCASSKGPTQFEQYFGPGTRLTVT.

The chain has TRBV7-2 and TRBJ1-1, with D maybe TRBD1 (6 bases). This CDR3 has 14 residues. The V gene's germline CDR1 is SGHTA and CDR2 FQGNSA. The V end was cut by 5 bases, the J end by 4 bases, with 14 bases between. Here the CDR3 DNA reads TGTGCCAGCAGCCATCAGGGGAACCTCACTGAAGCTTTCTTT. The encoded protein is CASSHQGNLTEAFF. The complete variable domain, with remaining parts taken from reference TRBV7-2 and TRBJ1-1, reads GAGVSQSPSNKVTEKGKDVELRCDPISGHTALYWYRQSLGQGLEFLIYFQGNSAPDKSGLPSDRFSAERTGGSVSTLTIQRTQQEDSAVYLCASSHQGNLTEAFFGQGTRLTVV.

The chain couples TRBV2 to TRBJ2-3, with TRBD2 matching over 11 bases. The CDR3 loop spans 16 amino acids. Germline CDR1 is SNHLY and CDR2 is FYNNEI. The V gene end was trimmed by 6 bases and the J gene end by 13 bases; junction bases not matched to a gene: 18. The chain's CDR3 is CASRGLSLRLAGYEYF. The CDR3 coding sequence is TGTGCCAGCAGGGGACTTAGCCTTCGACTAGCGGGATACGAGTATTTT.

This clonotype was found many times. J is TRBJ2-7 and V is TRBV12-3 or TRBV12-4; D is unclear. With 5 bases removed from V and 3 bases from J, the gap between germline ends came to 17 bases. The CDR3 is 15 amino acids. In nucleotides, the CDR3 is TGTGCCAGCAGTCCCCAGCAGGTAGGGATCTACGAGCAGTACTTC. This codes for CASSPQQVGIYEQYF.

The chain uses TRBV7-2 and TRBJ2-4; TRBD2 matches at 12 bases. Per the germline V gene, CDR1 is SGHTA and CDR2 is FQGNSA. V trimming: 5 bases; J trimming: 3 bases; junction bases outside the gene matches: 11. The CDR3 length is 18 residues. The CDR3 loop is CASSPTSGRFGSKNIQYF. CDR3 coding DNA: TGTGCCAGCAGCCCGACTAGCGGGAGATTCGGGAGCAAAAACATTCAGTACTTC.

This clonotype has only a few counts. The V call is TRBV19, the J call TRBJ1-3; D unclear. Looked up from germline, CDR1 is LNHDA and CDR2 is SQIVND (reference sequence). Trimming removed 3 bases from V and 0 bases from J, with 12 bases in between. The CDR3 loop spans 16 amino acids. In DNA, the CDR3 is TGTGCCAGTAGTATTGGCAGGCCGAACTCTGGAAACACCATATATTTT. This codes for CASSIGRPNSGNTIYF.

The genes are TRBV6-2 or TRBV6-3 and TRBJ1-5; D remains unclear. This CDR3 has 15 amino acids. Germline CDR1 and CDR2: MNHEY and SVGEGT. Deletions cut 6 bases from V and 5 bases from J, with 17 bases between. The CDR3 DNA follows: TGTGCCAGCAGGAGACAACCGGACGGCTATCAGCCCCAGCATTTT. Translation gives CASRRQPDGYQPQHF.

This clonotype was seen at least ten times. The gene calls are TRBV6-1 and TRBJ1-1; D gene uncertain. Per the germline V gene, CDR1 is MNHNS and CDR2 is SASEGT. Trimming took off 2 bases at V and 2 bases at J, with 6 bases between the two ends. The CDR3 is 13 residues long. As DNA, the CDR3 is TGTGCCAGCAGTGAACATAGAAACACTGAAGCTTTCTTT. This codes for CASSEHRNTEAFF.